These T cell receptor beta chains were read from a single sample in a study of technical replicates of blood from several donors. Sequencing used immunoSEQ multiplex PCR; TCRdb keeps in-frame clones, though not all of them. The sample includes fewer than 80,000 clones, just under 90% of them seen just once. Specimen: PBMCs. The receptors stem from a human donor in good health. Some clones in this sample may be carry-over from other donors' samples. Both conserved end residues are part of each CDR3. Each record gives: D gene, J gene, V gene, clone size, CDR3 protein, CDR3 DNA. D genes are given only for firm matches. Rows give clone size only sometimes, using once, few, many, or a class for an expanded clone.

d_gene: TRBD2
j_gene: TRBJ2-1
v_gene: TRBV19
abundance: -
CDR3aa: CASRYSGRVDEQFF
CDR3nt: TGTGCCAGTCGGTATAGCGGGAGAGTCGATGAGCAGTTCTTC

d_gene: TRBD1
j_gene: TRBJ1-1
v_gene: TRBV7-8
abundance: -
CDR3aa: CASSSSDRPNTEAFF
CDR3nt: TGTGCCAGCAGCTCTTCGGACAGGCCGAACACTGAAGCTTTCTTT

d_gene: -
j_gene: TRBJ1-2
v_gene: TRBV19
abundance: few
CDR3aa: CASIEVCYGYTF
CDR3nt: TGTGCCAGTATTGAGGTTTGCTATGGCTACACCTTC

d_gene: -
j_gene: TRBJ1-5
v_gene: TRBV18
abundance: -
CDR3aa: CASSPPRGPNSNQPQHF
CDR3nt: TGTGCCAGCTCACCACCCCGCGGCCCAAATAGCAATCAGCCCCAGCATTTT

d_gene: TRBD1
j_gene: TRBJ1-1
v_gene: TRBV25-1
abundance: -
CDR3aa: CAAGQGGVTEAFF
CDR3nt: TGTGCCGCGGGACAGGGGGGGGTCACTGAAGCTTTCTTT

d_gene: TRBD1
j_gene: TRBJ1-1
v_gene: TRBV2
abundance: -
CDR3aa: CASSELAGGGTEAFF
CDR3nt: TGTGCCAGCAGTGAATTGGCAGGGGGAGGCACTGAAGCTTTCTTT

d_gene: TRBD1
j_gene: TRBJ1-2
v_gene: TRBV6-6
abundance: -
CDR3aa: CASRRTGDPYGYTF
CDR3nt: TGTGCCAGCAGGAGGACAGGGGACCCCTATGGCTACACCTTC

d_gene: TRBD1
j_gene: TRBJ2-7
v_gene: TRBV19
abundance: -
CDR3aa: CASSTTGGRDEQYF
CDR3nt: TGTGCCAGTAGTACCACAGGGGGCAGGGACGAGCAGTACTTC

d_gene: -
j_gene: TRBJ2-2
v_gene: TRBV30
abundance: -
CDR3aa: CARRNTGELFF
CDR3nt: TGTGCCCGCAGAAACACCGGGGAGCTGTTTTTT

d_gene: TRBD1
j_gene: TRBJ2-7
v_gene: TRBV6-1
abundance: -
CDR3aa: CASSEGTGSYEQYF
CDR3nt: TGTGCCAGCAGTGAAGGGACAGGGAGCTACGAGCAGTACTTC

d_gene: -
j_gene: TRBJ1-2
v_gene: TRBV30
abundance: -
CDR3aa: CAWRGFYGYTF
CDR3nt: TGTGCCTGGCGGGGGTTCTATGGCTACACCTTC

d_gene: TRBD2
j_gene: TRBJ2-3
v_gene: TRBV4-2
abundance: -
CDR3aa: CASSQQLAGGSADTQYF
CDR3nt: TGTGCCAGCAGCCAACAACTAGCGGGGGGGAGCGCAGATACGCAGTATTTT

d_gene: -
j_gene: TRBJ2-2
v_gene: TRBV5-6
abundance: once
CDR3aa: CASSLASTYTGELFF
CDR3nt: TGTGCCAGCAGCTTAGCGTCAACTTACACCGGGGAGCTGTTTTTT

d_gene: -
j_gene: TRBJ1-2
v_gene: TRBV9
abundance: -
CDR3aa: CASSPEKGYTF
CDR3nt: TGTGCCAGCAGCCCCGAGAAAGGCTACACCTTC

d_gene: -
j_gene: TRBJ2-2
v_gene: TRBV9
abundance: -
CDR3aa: CASSVGGLTVTGELFF
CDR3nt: TGTGCCAGCAGCGTAGGGGGGCTCACCGTTACCGGGGAGCTGTTTTTT

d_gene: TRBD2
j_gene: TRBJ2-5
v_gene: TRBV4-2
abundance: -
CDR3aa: CASSQDPSGGAYQTQYF
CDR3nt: TGTGCCAGCAGCCAAGATCCTAGCGGGGGGGCCTATCAGACCCAGTACTTC

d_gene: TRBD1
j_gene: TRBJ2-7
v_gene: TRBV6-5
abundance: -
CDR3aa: CASSGTAYEQYF
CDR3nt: TGTGCCAGCAGCGGGACAGCCTACGAGCAGTACTTC

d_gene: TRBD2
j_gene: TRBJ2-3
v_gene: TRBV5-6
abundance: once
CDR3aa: CASSSSRGDRLDTQYF
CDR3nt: TGTGCCAGCAGCTCCTCTCGGGGGGACCGGCTAGATACGCAGTATTTT

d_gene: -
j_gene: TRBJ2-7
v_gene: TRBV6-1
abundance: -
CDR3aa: CATARGPLSYEQYF
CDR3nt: TGTGCCACCGCCAGGGGTCCCCTCTCCTACGAGCAGTACTTC

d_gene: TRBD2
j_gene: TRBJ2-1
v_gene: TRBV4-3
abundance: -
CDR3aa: CASSPGTSGSMGEQFF
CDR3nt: TGCGCCAGCAGCCCAGGGACTAGCGGGAGTATGGGTGAGCAGTTCTTC

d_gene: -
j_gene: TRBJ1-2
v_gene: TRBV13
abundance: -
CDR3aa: CASSLGTGSYYGYTF
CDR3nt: TGTGCCAGCAGCTTAGGGACAGGAAGTTACTATGGCTACACCTTC

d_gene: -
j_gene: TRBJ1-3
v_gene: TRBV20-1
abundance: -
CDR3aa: CRTVNTIYF
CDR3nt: TGCAGGACAGTTAACACCATATATTTT

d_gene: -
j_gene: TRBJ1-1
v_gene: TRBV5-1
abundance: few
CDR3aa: CASSSGGGYTEAFF
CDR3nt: TGCGCCAGCAGCTCAGGCGGAGGGTACACTGAAGCTTTCTTT

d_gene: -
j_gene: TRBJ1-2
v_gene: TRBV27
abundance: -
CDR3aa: CASSWRQANYGYTF
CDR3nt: TGTGCCAGCAGTTGGCGGCAAGCTAACTATGGCTACACCTTC

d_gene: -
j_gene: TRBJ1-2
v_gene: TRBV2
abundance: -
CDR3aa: CASRGDSWGYTF
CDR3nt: TGTGCCAGCAGGGGGGACTCTTGGGGCTACACCTTC

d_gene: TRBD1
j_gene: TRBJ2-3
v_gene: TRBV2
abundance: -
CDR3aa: CASGQGSTDTQYF
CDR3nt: TGTGCCAGCGGACAGGGGTCCACAGATACGCAGTATTTT

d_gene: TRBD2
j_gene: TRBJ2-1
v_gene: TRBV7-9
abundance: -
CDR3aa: CASRLTSAAGREQFF
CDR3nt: TGTGCCAGCAGGCTTACTAGCGCCGCGGGCAGAGAGCAGTTCTTC

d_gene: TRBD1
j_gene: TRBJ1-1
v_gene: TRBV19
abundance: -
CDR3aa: CASRGGQVMNTEAFF
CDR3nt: TGTGCCAGTAGAGGCGGACAGGTCATGAACACTGAAGCTTTCTTT

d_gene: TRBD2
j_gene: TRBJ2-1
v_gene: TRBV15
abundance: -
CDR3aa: CATSRALAGAGSYNEQFF
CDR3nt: TGTGCCACCAGCAGGGCCCTAGCGGGAGCCGGCTCCTACAATGAGCAGTTCTTC

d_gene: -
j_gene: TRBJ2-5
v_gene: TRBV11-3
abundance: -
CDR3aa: CASSLDRQTQYF
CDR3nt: TGTGCCAGCAGCTTAGATCGTCAGACCCAGTACTTC

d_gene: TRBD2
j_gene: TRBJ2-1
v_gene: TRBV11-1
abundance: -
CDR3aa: CASSSRLAGNNEQFF
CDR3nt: TGTGCCAGCAGCTCCCGACTAGCGGGGAACAATGAGCAGTTCTTC

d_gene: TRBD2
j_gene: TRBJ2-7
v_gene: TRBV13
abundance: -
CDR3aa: CALVGTRDNYEQYF
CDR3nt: TGTGCCCTTGTCGGGACTAGAGACAACTACGAGCAGTACTTC

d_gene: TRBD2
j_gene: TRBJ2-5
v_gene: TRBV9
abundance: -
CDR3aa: CASSLRGGNQETQYF
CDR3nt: TGTGCCAGCAGCCTCCGGGGGGGAAACCAAGAGACCCAGTACTTC

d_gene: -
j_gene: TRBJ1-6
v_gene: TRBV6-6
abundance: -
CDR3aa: CASRLIWDTSRSPLHF
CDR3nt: TGTGCCAGCAGATTAATCTGGGACACCTCTAGGTCACCCCTCCACTTT